One and the same sample provided the 27 T cell receptor beta chains below, sequenced in a study of T cells in Graves' hyperthyroidism and ophthalmopathy (dated by TCRdb to between 2018 and 2021). The receptor library was made with multiplex PCR. This sample was sequenced with an Illumina HiSeq 2000. The TCR beta CDR3 regions were amplified from the RNA transcripts. The TCR CDR3 was subjected to a first round of RT-PCR using the HTBI primer set and the Qiagen OneStep RT-PCR kit. TCRdb ran its own pipeline on the public reads, namely fastp trimming at Q25 and MiXCR clone calling, and kept in-frame beta chains. Each entry merges the rows of one CDR3 protein and shows their most common DNA and genes. For this sample the table gives around 350,000 distinct CDR3 sequences, of which roughly 19% were detected only once. Around 4% of the sample is held by the ten biggest clonotypes. Sequencing was done on a sample of blood. The receptor source for this set is a woman aged 18-35 years with Graves' hyperthyroidism.

In its sample, this clonotype was seen many times. This chain uses TRBV12-3 or TRBV12-4 with TRBJ1-2, with a possible D match to TRBD1 (5 bases). The CDR3 covers 17 residues. Trimming stripped 5 bases from V and 7 bases from J, with 26 bases between. DNA for the CDR3: TGTGCCAGCAGTAACCCAACCACAGACAGTTTTATTGGTGGCTACACCTTC. Its translation: CASSNPTTDSFIGGYTF.

The chain carries TRBV6-1 and TRBJ2-7, with D perhaps assigned TRBD1 or TRBD2 (7 bases each). V shed 4 bases and J shed 2 bases, with 12 bases lying between them. The germline V gene encodes CDR1 MNHNS and CDR2 SASEGT. This CDR3 is built from 14 residues. CDR3 DNA sequence: TGTGCCAGCAGTGGCGGGGGACAGACCTACGAGCAGTACTTC. Amino acids: CASSGGGQTYEQYF.

Note on this clonotype: A read error may explain this, as a much larger clone is one base away. This chain connects TRBV12-3 or TRBV12-4 to TRBJ1-1; D not resolved. The CDR3 loop spans 13 amino acids. CDR3: CASSASMNTEACF. In nucleotides, the CDR3 is TGTGCCAGCAGTGCGAGTATGAACACTGAAGCTTGCTTT.

This clonotype was detected many times. The chain combines TRBV5-1 with TRBJ1-5; 9 nucleotides match TRBD1. The length of the CDR3 is 14 residues. V dropped 4 bases and J dropped 7; count of bases not matched to a gene: 6. Germline V CDR1 and CDR2: SGHRS, YFSETQ. The CDR3 spells CASSMDRGRQPQHF. The CDR3 nucleotides read TGCGCCAGCAGCATGGACAGGGGCCGGCAGCCCCAGCATTTT.

The sample holds many counts of this clonotype. V is TRBV6-1 and J is TRBJ2-5, with TRBD2 matching over 9 bases. This CDR3 has 15 residues. Germline V CDR1 and CDR2: MNHNS, SASEGT. V lost 2 bases, J lost 4 bases, and 5 bases stayed unmatched. CDR3 sequence reads: CASSEQAGGGETQYF. The DNA of the CDR3 is TGTGCCAGCAGTGAACAAGCGGGGGGCGGAGAGACCCAGTACTTC.

There are a few counts of this clonotype. The chain couples TRBV18 to TRBJ2-5; TRBD1 aligns across 7 bases. Per the germline V gene, CDR1 is KGHSH and CDR2 is LQKENI. The J segment lost 1 base and the V segment lost 3 bases, leaving 5 bases of the junction unmatched. The CDR3 sequence is 15 residues long. This CDR3 reads CASSPSWTGQETQYF. In DNA form, the CDR3 reads TGTGCCAGCTCACCCTCTTGGACAGGCCAAGAGACCCAGTACTTC. The whole variable domain, remainder taken from reference TRBV18 and TRBJ2-5, is NAGVMQNPRHLVRRRGQEARLRCSPMKGHSHVYWYRQLPEEGLKFMVYLQKENIIDESGMPKERFSAEFPKEGPSILRIQQVVRGDSAAYFCASSPSWTGQETQYFGPGTRLLVL.

This clonotype was counted ten times or more. The chain carries TRBV2 and TRBJ2-7; 9 bases map to TRBD2. V lost 5 bases, J lost 2 bases, and 4 bases stayed unmatched. This CDR3 contains 14 residues. Germline values: CDR1 SNHLY, CDR2 FYNNEI. CDR3 in DNA: TGTGCCAGCAGTCCGAGCGGGGGGACCTACGAGCAGTACTTC. The encoded protein is CASSPSGGTYEQYF.

J is TRBJ2-7 and V is TRBV6-2 or TRBV6-3, with D perhaps matching TRBD1 or TRBD2 (6 bases each). V was clipped by 0 bases and J by 1 base, with 22 bases between them. The CDR3 extends over 19 amino acids. CDR1 is MNHEY, CDR2 SVGEGT, per germline. CDR3: CASSYSMVGGLARSYEQYF. As DNA, the CDR3 is TGTGCCAGCAGTTACTCGATGGTCGGGGGCCTCGCGAGGTCCTACGAGCAGTACTTC.

Remarks on this clonotype: This clone may be a read error of a much larger clone one base away. The chain uses TRBV2 and TRBJ1-1; D is possibly TRBD1 (5 bases). Germline V gene data show CDR1 as SNHLY and CDR2 as FYNNEI. This CDR3 spans 14 amino acids. V was shortened by 4 bases and J by 6 bases, with 15 bases between the two germline ends. The CDR3 bases are TGTGCCAGCAGTGGGGGCGGATCCCTACCTGAAGCTTTCTTT. It is translated as CASSGGGSLPEAFF. Variable domain in full (rest from reference TRBV2 and TRBJ1-1): EPEVTQTPSHQVTQMGQEVILRCVPISNHLYFYWYRQILGQKVEFLVSFYNNEISEKSEIFDDQFSVERPDGSNFTLKIRSTKLEDSAMYFCASSGGGSLPEAFFGQGTRLTVV.

This clonotype was picked up a small number of times. V usage is TRBV20-1 and J usage is TRBJ1-5; D is undetermined. CDR3 length: 13 residues. CDR1 is DFQATT and CDR2 is SNEGSKA in the germline V gene (reference sequence). V was cut by 0 bases and J by 3 bases, with 6 bases left in between. The CDR3 reads CSARDNDNQPQHF. The CDR3 coding sequence is TGCAGTGCTAGAGATAATGACAATCAGCCCCAGCATTTT.

Ten or more counts support this clonotype. The chain recombines TRBV5-6 with TRBJ2-7, with TRBD2 as a possible D gene (5 bases). CDR1 and CDR2 from the germline V gene are SGHDT and YYEEEE. The V end lost 6 bases, the J end lost 2 bases, and 15 bases lay between the germline ends. The CDR3 runs to 14 residues. The CDR3 here is CASNRQDGTYEQYF. For the CDR3, the DNA is TGTGCCAGCAACCGCCAGGACGGGACCTACGAGCAGTACTTC.

In this sample, this clonotype turned up a few times. V is TRBV7-8 and J is TRBJ2-3; no definite D call. Trimming pared 5 bases from V and 5 bases from J, leaving 17 bases between. Germline CDR1 SGHVS, CDR2 FQNEAQ. The CDR3 has 15 residues. The DNA of the CDR3 is TGTGCCAGCAGCGCTGGCACTGCATCACAAGATACGCAGTATTTT. It specifies CASSAGTASQDTQYF.

This clonotype was seen ten or more times. At one boundary the junction diverges from the germline segment, which might be a read error. V usage is TRBV7-7 and J usage is TRBJ2-5; D may be TRBD1 (6 bases). Germline CDR1 and CDR2: SSHAT and FNYEAQ (reference sequence). The CDR3 has 14 amino acids. As DNA, the CDR3 is TGTGCTAGCAGCTCTACAGGGCCCTCCGAGACCCAGTACTTC. This sequence encodes CASSSTGPSETQYF.

This clonotype has at least ten counts. J is TRBJ1-1 and V is TRBV7-2, with TRBD1 as a possible D gene (6 bases). The CDR3 loop spans 13 amino acids. Germline V CDR1 and CDR2: SGHTA, FQGNSA. V was trimmed by 5 bases and J by 5 bases, leaving 12 bases between them. CDR3 sequence (DNA): TGTGCCAGCAGCATACAGGGTATTACTGAAGCTTTCTTT. Its translation: CASSIQGITEAFF.

This clonotype has at least ten counts. The chain uses TRBV20-1 and TRBJ1-1, with D uncertain. This CDR3 region has 11 residues. Germline V CDR1 and CDR2: DFQATT, SNEGSKA (reference sequence). V was pared by 1 base and J by 5 bases, with 5 bases between. This CDR3 is CSARARTEAFF. The CDR3 DNA follows: TGCAGTGCTAGAGCCCGGACTGAAGCTTTCTTT.

The chain combines TRBV12-3 or TRBV12-4 with TRBJ2-2, with TRBD2 matching over 9 bases. Trimming at V came to 6 bases and at J to 2 bases, leaving 7 bases not matched to a gene. CDR3 length: 16 amino acids. The CDR3 nucleotides are TGTGCCAGCAGGCCGCCTAGCGGGGATAACACCGGGGAGCTGTTTTTT. It specifies CASRPPSGDNTGELFF.

At least ten counts were recorded for this clonotype. The rearrangement joins TRBV12-3 or TRBV12-4 to TRBJ2-5; TRBD2 agrees at 14 bases. V gave up 5 bases and J gave up 5 bases; unmatched junction bases: 16. The CDR3 is 19 amino acids. CDR3 sequence reads: CASSPPPGLAGALVETQYF. The CDR3 bases are TGTGCCAGCAGTCCACCCCCGGGACTAGCGGGGGCCCTTGTCGAGACCCAGTACTTC.

There are a few counts of this clonotype. The V gene is TRBV30, the J gene TRBJ2-5, with 7 bases aligning to TRBD1. This CDR3 comprises 11 residues. Germline V gene lookup returns CDR1 GTSNPN and CDR2 SVGIG (reference sequence). V shed 8 bases, J shed 5 bases, and the junction held 5 bases outside the gene matches. The CDR3 DNA is TGTGCCGCCCACAGGGGTGAGACCCAGTACTTC. The encoded protein is CAAHRGETQYF.

This clonotype was counted at least ten times. V and J are TRBV20-1 and TRBJ2-5; 9 nucleotides line up with TRBD2. After removal of 6 bases from V and 7 bases from J, the junction contained 18 bases not matched to a gene. Per germline, CDR1 DFQATT and CDR2 SNEGSKA (reference sequence). This CDR3 comprises 16 residues. The CDR3 DNA is TGCAGTGCCCCCTGGGGGGCGATGCGGGGGGGCCTGACCCAGTACTTC. It codes for CSAPWGAMRGGLTQYF.

This clonotype was observed at least ten times. The rearrangement uses TRBV7-8 and TRBJ2-7, with D possibly matching TRBD1 (5 bases). Germline assignment: CDR1 SGHVS and CDR2 FQNEAQ. Between the trimmed V and J ends, which lost 0 bases and 2 bases, there was a span of 11 bases. The CDR3 consists of 15 residues. The CDR3 here is CASSLAGRTAYEQYF. The CDR3 nucleotides are TGTGCCAGCAGCTTAGCGGGGCGGACCGCCTACGAGCAGTACTTC.

This chain uses TRBV11-2 with TRBJ1-1; D not resolved. Germline values: CDR1 SGHAT, CDR2 FQNNGV. The CDR3 runs to 13 residues. V lost 5 bases and J 5 bases, leaving 12 bases between the germline ends. DNA of the CDR3: TGTGCCAGCAGCAATTCGGGTTGGACTGAAGCTTTCTTT. It translates to CASSNSGWTEAFF.

The gene calls are TRBV5-1 and TRBJ2-4, with 7 bases lining up with TRBD1. The germline gives CDR1 SGHRS, CDR2 YFSETQ. The CDR3 covers 14 residues. V was clipped by 3 bases and J by 6 bases; unmatched bases: 6. This chain's CDR3 is CASSSTGNGNIQYF. The DNA of the CDR3 is TGCGCCAGCAGCTCGACAGGGAACGGAAACATTCAGTACTTC.

The sample holds many counts of this clonotype. The chain links TRBV12-3 or TRBV12-4 to TRBJ1-1, with unresolved D. This CDR3 is built from 13 residues. Trimming removed 8 bases from V and 3 bases from J, with 13 bases in between. The CDR3 region is CASSNGYDTEAFF. The CDR3 DNA is TGTGCCAGCTCAAATGGGTACGACACTGAAGCTTTCTTT.

This clonotype came up many times. J is TRBJ2-7 and V is TRBV19; possibly TRBD2 for D (6 bases). The germline V gene has CDR1 LNHDA and CDR2 SQIVND (reference sequence). The CDR3 spans 13 residues. V shed 9 bases and J shed 7 bases, with 19 bases lying between them. The CDR3 nucleotides read TGTGCCAGCCGACAAGGAGGGACGGAAGAGCAGTACTTC. Amino acids: CASRQGGTEEQYF.

The rearrangement links TRBV24-1 to TRBJ2-7, with TRBD1 matching 9 bases. Germline V lookup: CDR1 KGHDR, CDR2 SFDVKD. This CDR3 has 15 amino acids. V dropped 4 bases and J dropped 2; count of bases not matched to a gene: 5. The CDR3 reads CATSDPGQGAYEQYF. CDR3 coding DNA: TGTGCCACCAGTGACCCGGGACAGGGCGCCTACGAGCAGTACTTC.

This clonotype showed up many times. The gene calls are TRBV6-8 and TRBJ1-1; D is unclear. Germline assignment: CDR1 MNHGY and CDR2 SAAAGT. The CDR3 runs to 14 residues. The germline V and J ends were trimmed by 8 bases and 0 bases, with 13 bases remaining between them. The CDR3 protein is CASAVRRLNTEAFF. The CDR3 DNA reads TGTGCCAGCGCAGTTAGGAGGTTGAACACTGAAGCTTTCTTT.

This clonotype was counted ten times or more. The rearrangement links TRBV6-1 to TRBJ2-6, with a tentative D call TRBD1 (6 bases). Germline CDR1 is MNHNS and CDR2 is SASEGT. Trimming removed 7 bases at V and 0 bases at J, with 13 bases between. CDR3 size: 16 residues. The CDR3 sequence is CASTRQESSGANVLTF. In DNA form, the CDR3 reads TGTGCCAGCACCCGACAGGAGAGCTCTGGGGCCAACGTCCTGACTTTC.